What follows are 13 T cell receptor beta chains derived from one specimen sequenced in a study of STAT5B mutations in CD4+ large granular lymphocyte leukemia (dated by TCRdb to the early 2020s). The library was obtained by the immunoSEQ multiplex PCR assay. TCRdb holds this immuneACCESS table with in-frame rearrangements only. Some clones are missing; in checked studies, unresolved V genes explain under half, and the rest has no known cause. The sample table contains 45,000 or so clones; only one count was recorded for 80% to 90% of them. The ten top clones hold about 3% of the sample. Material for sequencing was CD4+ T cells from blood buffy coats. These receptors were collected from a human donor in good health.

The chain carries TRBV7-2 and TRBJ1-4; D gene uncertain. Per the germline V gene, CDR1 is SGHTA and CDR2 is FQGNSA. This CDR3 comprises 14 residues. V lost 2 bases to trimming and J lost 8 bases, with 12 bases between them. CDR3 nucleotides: TGTGCCAGCAGCTTAAATGGGTTTGGAGAAAAACTGTTTTTT. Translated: CASSLNGFGEKLFF.

CDR3 DNA sequence: TGTGCCAGCAGCTTAACCGGGCGCCCTAGCGAGGAGCAGTTCTTC. Amino acid sequence: CASSLTGRPSEEQFF. The V call is TRBV7-3, the J call TRBJ2-1, with D possibly being TRBD2 (6 bases). In germline, CDR1 is SGHTA, CDR2 FQGTGA. V lost 0 bases to trimming and J lost 10 bases, with 16 bases between them. The CDR3 runs 15 residues.

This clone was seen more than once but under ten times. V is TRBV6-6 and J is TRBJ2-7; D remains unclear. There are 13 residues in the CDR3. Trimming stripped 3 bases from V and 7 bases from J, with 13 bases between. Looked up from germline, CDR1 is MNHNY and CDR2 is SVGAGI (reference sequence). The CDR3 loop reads CASSYGGKAEQYF. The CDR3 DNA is TGTGCCAGCAGTTATGGTGGGAAAGCTGAGCAGTACTTC.

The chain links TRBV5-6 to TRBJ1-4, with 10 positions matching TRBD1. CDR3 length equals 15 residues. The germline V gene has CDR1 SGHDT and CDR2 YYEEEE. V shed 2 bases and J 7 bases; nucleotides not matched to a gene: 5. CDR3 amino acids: CASSFRRTGGEKLFF. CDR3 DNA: TGTGCCAGCAGCTTCCGTCGGACAGGGGGTGAAAAACTGTTTTTT.

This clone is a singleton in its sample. CDR3 in amino acids: CAISEYESGGLNEQFF. CDR3 DNA sequence: TGTGCCATCAGTGAGTATGAAAGCGGGGGACTCAATGAGCAGTTCTTC. The chain is built from TRBV10-3 and TRBJ2-1; TRBD2 aligns across 8 bases. Germline V lookup: CDR1 ENHRY, CDR2 SYGVKD. The V and J ends lost 1 base and 6 bases, in that order; junction bases with no gene match: 8. There are 16 residues in the CDR3.

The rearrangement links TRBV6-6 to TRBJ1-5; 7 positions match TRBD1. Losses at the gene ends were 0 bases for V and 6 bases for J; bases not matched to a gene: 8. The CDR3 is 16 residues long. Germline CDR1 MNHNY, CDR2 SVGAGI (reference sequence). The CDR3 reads CASSYSQKGAVQPQHF. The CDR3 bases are TGTGCCAGCAGTTACTCTCAGAAGGGGGCTGTTCAGCCCCAGCATTTT.

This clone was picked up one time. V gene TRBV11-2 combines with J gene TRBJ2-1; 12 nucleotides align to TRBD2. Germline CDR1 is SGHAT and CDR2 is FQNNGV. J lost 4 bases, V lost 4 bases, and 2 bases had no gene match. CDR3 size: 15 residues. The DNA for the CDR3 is TGTGCCAGCAGCTCGGGACTAGCGGGTTACAATGAGCAGTTCTTC. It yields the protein CASSSGLAGYNEQFF.

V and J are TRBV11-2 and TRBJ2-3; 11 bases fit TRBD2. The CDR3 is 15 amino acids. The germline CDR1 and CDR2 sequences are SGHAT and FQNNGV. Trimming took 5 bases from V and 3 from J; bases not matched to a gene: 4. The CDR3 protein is CASSTSGRRTDTQYF. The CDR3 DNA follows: TGTGCCAGCAGCACTAGCGGGAGAAGGACAGATACGCAGTATTTT.

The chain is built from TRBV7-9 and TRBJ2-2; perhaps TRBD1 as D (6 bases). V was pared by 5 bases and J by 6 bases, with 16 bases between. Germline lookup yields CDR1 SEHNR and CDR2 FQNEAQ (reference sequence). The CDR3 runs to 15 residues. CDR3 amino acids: CASSNPTGSAGELFF. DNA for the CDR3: TGTGCCAGCAGCAACCCGACAGGCTCCGCCGGGGAGCTGTTTTTT.

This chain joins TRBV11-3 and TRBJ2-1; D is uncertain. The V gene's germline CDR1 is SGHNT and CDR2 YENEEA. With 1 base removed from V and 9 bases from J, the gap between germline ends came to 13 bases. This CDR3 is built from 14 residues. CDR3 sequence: CASSLGAQDGEQFF. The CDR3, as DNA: TGTGCCAGCAGCTTAGGGGCCCAGGACGGTGAGCAGTTCTTC.

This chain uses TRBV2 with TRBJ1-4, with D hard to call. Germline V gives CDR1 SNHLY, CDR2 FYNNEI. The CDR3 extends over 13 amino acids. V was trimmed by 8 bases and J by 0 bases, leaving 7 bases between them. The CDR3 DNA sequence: TGTGCCAGCGCGTCTACAACTAATGAAAAACTGTTTTTT. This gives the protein CASASTTNEKLFF.

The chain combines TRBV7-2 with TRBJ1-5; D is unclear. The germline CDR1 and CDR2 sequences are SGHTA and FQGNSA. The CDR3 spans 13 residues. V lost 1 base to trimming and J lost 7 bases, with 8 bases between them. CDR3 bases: TGTGCCAGCAGCTTAGACTTCCGGCAGCCCCAGCATTTT. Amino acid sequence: CASSLDFRQPQHF.

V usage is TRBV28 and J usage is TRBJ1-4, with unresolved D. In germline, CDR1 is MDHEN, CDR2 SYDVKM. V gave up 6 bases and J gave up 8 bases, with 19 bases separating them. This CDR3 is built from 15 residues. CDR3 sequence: CASSPTGSRREKLFF. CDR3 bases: TGTGCCAGCAGCCCAACCGGCTCAAGGAGGGAAAAACTGTTTTTT.